A single sample is the source of the 30 T cell receptor beta chains below, sequenced in a study of radiation and T cells in renal cell carcinoma. Only in-frame clones appear in the TCRdb table, and some are missing; sequencing was by immunoSEQ multiplex PCR. This sample yields roughly 160,000 clones, of which about 88% are seen a single time; about 11% belongs to the top ten. Noted time point: blood 4 weeks post-SBRT, at nephrectomy. Treatment defined: 15 Gy SBRT to primary tumor, nephrectomy 4 weeks later. Sequences were derived from blood, sampled from a patient whose treatment included radiotherapy and nephrectomy. All receptors come from a woman aged 45-59 years with renal cell carcinoma.

The J gene is TRBJ1-3, the V gene TRBV6-5; D not resolved. The CDR3 length is 14 residues. CDR1 is MNHEY, CDR2 SVGAGI, per germline. Deletions cut 2 bases from V and 4 bases from J, with 9 bases between. The CDR3 is CASSYRKTGNTIYF. The CDR3 nucleotides read TGTGCCAGCAGTTACCGAAAGACAGGAAACACCATATATTTT.

The chain links TRBV5-6 to TRBJ1-6; TRBD1 aligns across 7 bases. The CDR3 sequence is 13 residues long. The trim removed 4 bases at V and 7 bases at J, leaving 2 bases unmatched. CDR1 is SGHDT and CDR2 is YYEEEE in the germline V gene. The CDR3 region is CASSRDRNSPLHF. CDR3 sequence (DNA): TGTGCCAGCAGCCGGGACAGAAATTCACCCCTCCACTTT. The complete variable domain, with remaining parts taken from reference TRBV5-6 and TRBJ1-6, reads DAGVTQSPTHLIKTRGQQVTLRCSPKSGHDTVSWYQQALGQGPQFIFQYYEEEERQRGNFPDRFSGHQFPNYSSELNVNALLLGDSALYLCASSRDRNSPLHFGNGTRLTVT.

The V call is TRBV5-1, the J call TRBJ2-1, with D maybe TRBD1 (5 bases). CDR3 size: 14 residues. Germline CDR1 is SGHRS and CDR2 is YFSETQ. Trimming left V 0 bases short and J 5 bases short, with 9 bases between. The CDR3 spells CASSLGQPDNEQFF. The CDR3 coding sequence is TGCGCCAGCAGCTTGGGACAGCCAGACAATGAGCAGTTCTTC.

This clone was seen a handful of times. The genes are TRBV9 and TRBJ2-1; D remains unclear. The CDR3 is made up of 13 amino acids. V dropped 0 bases and J dropped 7 bases, with 8 bases sitting between them. Germline CDR1 reads SGDLS; CDR2 reads YYNGEE. For the CDR3, the DNA is TGTGCCAGCAGCGTAGCGTATCGAAATGAGCAGTTCTTC. This gives the protein CASSVAYRNEQFF.

The CDR3 region has the DNA TGTGCCAGTAGTCCCCGGGGGGGCGGCGAAAAACTGTTTTTT. This gives the protein CASSPRGGGEKLFF. The gene calls are TRBV19 and TRBJ1-4; D possibly corresponds to TRBD1 (6 bases). CDR1 is LNHDA, CDR2 SQIVND, per germline (reference sequence). CDR3 length: 14 amino acids. Trimming cost V 5 bases and J 8 bases, with 15 bases left between them.

V gene TRBV7-9 combines with J gene TRBJ2-5; no firm D call. V lost 2 bases, J lost 2 bases, and 15 bases lay in between. Germline lookup yields CDR1 SEHNR and CDR2 FQNEAQ (reference sequence). This CDR3 spans 16 amino acids. The CDR3 coding sequence is TGTGCCAGCAGCTTAATACGGAGAACCGGGCAAGAGACCCAGTACTTC. Protein: CASSLIRRTGQETQYF.

CDR3 bases: TGTGCCAGCAGCGGAGAGACAGGGGGTGACACTGAAGCTTTCTTT. Its protein product is CASSGETGGDTEAFF. The J gene is TRBJ1-1, the V gene TRBV7-9; TRBD1 matches 9 bases. Trimming cost V 5 bases and J 3 bases; bases outside gene matches: 7. CDR3 length: 15 amino acids. Germline V gives CDR1 SEHNR, CDR2 FQNEAQ (reference sequence).

Only a few counts were recorded for this clone. This chain uses TRBV6-1 with TRBJ2-7; possible D gene TRBD2, 6 bases. The V end lost 4 bases, the J end lost 3 bases, and 7 bases lay between the germline ends. Germline CDR1 is MNHNS and CDR2 is SASEGT. The CDR3 contains 12 residues. CDR3 coding DNA: TGTGCCAGCAGTGGGGACTTCTACGAGCAGTACTTC. Translating it yields CASSGDFYEQYF.

V gene TRBV7-9 combines with J gene TRBJ1-2; D is ambiguous. Between the trimmed V and J ends, which lost 3 bases and 2 bases, there was a span of 13 bases. The CDR3 runs to 15 residues. Germline V CDR1 and CDR2: SEHNR, FQNEAQ (reference sequence). The CDR3, as DNA: TGTGCCAGCAGCTTGAGAACAGACACGAACTATGGCTACACCTTC. Translating gives CASSLRTDTNYGYTF. Looking up the rest from reference TRBV7-9 and TRBJ1-2 gives the full variable domain: DTGVSQNPRHKITKRGQNVTFRCDPISEHNRLYWYRQTLGQGPEFLTYFQNEAQLEKSRLLSDRFSAERPKGSFSTLEIQRTEQGDSAMYLCASSLRTDTNYGYTFGSGTRLTVV.

The rearrangement uses TRBV19 and TRBJ2-1, with 11 bases identical to TRBD2. Germline V lookup: CDR1 LNHDA, CDR2 SQIVND (reference sequence). The CDR3 has 15 amino acids. The V and J ends lost 3 bases and 4 bases, in that order; junction bases with no gene match: 2. The chain's CDR3 is CASSMLAGGYNEQFF. The CDR3 DNA reads as TGTGCCAGTAGTATGCTAGCGGGGGGTTACAATGAGCAGTTCTTC.

The chain couples TRBV6-5 to TRBJ2-1; D assignment may be TRBD1 or TRBD2 (5 bases each). V was trimmed by 6 bases and J by 3 bases, leaving 9 bases between them. Germline V gives CDR1 MNHEY, CDR2 SVGAGI. The CDR3 length is 13 residues. The CDR3 is CASRGTSYNEQFF. DNA of the CDR3: TGTGCCAGCAGGGGGACCAGCTACAATGAGCAGTTCTTC.

V is TRBV19 and J is TRBJ1-5; 8 bases match TRBD1. Germline values: CDR1 LNHDA, CDR2 SQIVND (reference sequence). The V segment lost 5 bases and the J segment 2 bases; nucleotides outside the gene matches: 5. This CDR3 is 15 amino acids long. The CDR3, as DNA: TGTGCCAGTAGTGACAGGGGCCCAGGCAATCAGCCCCAGCATTTT. It is translated as CASSDRGPGNQPQHF.

The V call is TRBV6-6, the J call TRBJ2-7; D is unresolved. The CDR3 length is 13 residues. V gave up 3 bases and J gave up 0 bases, with 6 bases separating them. The germline V gene has CDR1 MNHNY and CDR2 SVGAGI (reference sequence). CDR3 loop: CASSYSSSYEQYF. For the CDR3, the DNA is TGTGCCAGCAGTTATTCGAGCTCCTACGAGCAGTACTTC.

This clone was recorded a few times. This chain uses TRBV7-3 with TRBJ2-2; D remains ambiguous. V lost 4 bases and J 2 bases, leaving 14 bases between the germline ends. Germline-derived CDR1 and CDR2 are SGHTA and FQGTGA. The CDR3 is made up of 16 amino acids. Here the CDR3 reads CASSYYSNKNTGELFF. Written as DNA, the CDR3 is TGTGCCAGCAGCTACTATTCCAACAAAAACACCGGGGAGCTGTTTTTT.

The chain recombines TRBV18 with TRBJ1-2, with D tentatively TRBD1 (5 bases). Trimming pared 6 bases from V and 3 bases from J, leaving 11 bases between. CDR1 and CDR2 (germline): KGHSH, LQKENI. The CDR3 loop spans 13 amino acids. In DNA, the CDR3 is TGTGCCAGCTCCCGCGAAGGGGACTATGGCTACACCTTC. Its translation: CASSREGDYGYTF.

This chain joins TRBV4-1 and TRBJ2-1, with 7 bases identical to TRBD2. V dropped 0 bases and J dropped 4; count of bases not matched to a gene: 15. Looked up from germline, CDR1 is MGHRA and CDR2 is YSYEKL. This CDR3 contains 19 residues. DNA of the CDR3: TGCGCCAGCAGCCAAGATCAGTGGGCTAGCGGAAGTAAGTACAATGAGCAGTTCTTC. It translates to CASSQDQWASGSKYNEQFF.

In nucleotides, the CDR3 is TGTGCCAGCAGCCCCGACGGGACTAGCGGGGACCAAGAGACCCAGTACTTC. Amino acid sequence: CASSPDGTSGDQETQYF. The chain carries TRBV9 and TRBJ2-5, with 13 bases identical to TRBD2. The germline V gene encodes CDR1 SGDLS and CDR2 YYNGEE. CDR3 length: 17 amino acids. V was pared by 4 bases and J by 0 bases, with 6 bases of the junction left unmatched.

The CDR3 loop is CASSQNRARGPQPQHF. CDR3 nucleotide sequence: TGCGCCAGCAGCCAGAATAGGGCCAGGGGGCCTCAGCCCCAGCATTTT. V is TRBV4-1 and J is TRBJ1-5, with 8 bases aligning to TRBD1. V dropped 3 bases and J dropped 6; count of bases not matched to a gene: 10. Per germline, CDR1 MGHRA and CDR2 YSYEKL. The CDR3 has 16 residues.

This chain connects TRBV19 to TRBJ2-3; 9 bases align to TRBD2. J was trimmed by 2 bases and V by 10 bases; bases with no gene match: 7. Germline CDR1 is LNHDA and CDR2 is SQIVND (reference sequence). This CDR3 region has 14 residues. This CDR3 reads CATAGGWSTDTQYF. The CDR3 DNA reads TGTGCCACCGCGGGAGGGTGGTCCACAGATACGCAGTATTTT.

The V call is TRBV5-6, the J call TRBJ2-2, with 7 bases lining up with TRBD2. CDR3 size: 15 residues. Germline CDR1 SGHDT, CDR2 YYEEEE. Trimming at V came to 4 bases and at J to 4 bases, leaving 7 bases not matched to a gene. The CDR3 DNA is TGTGCCAGCAGCCCCCGGACGGGAGGCACCGGGGAGCTGTTTTTT. Encoded protein: CASSPRTGGTGELFF. The whole variable domain, filled in from reference TRBV5-6 and TRBJ2-2, reads DAGVTQSPTHLIKTRGQQVTLRCSPKSGHDTVSWYQQALGQGPQFIFQYYEEEERQRGNFPDRFSGHQFPNYSSELNVNALLLGDSALYLCASSPRTGGTGELFFGEGSRLTVL.

This rearrangement joins TRBV5-5 to TRBJ2-7; D is perhaps TRBD1 (6 bases). Trimming left V 4 bases short and J 0 bases short, with 23 bases between. Germline CDR1 and CDR2: SGHKS and YYEKEE (reference sequence). The CDR3 extends over 18 amino acids. DNA for the CDR3: TGTGCCAGCAGCCGCGAAGTATGGACAGATTCCCGCTCCTACGAGCAGTACTTC. Protein product: CASSREVWTDSRSYEQYF. Variable domain in full (rest from reference TRBV5-5 and TRBJ2-7): DAGVTQSPTHLIKTRGQQVTLRCSPISGHKSVSWYQQVLGQGPQFIFQYYEKEERGRGNFPDRFSARQFPNYSSELNVNALLLGDSALYLCASSREVWTDSRSYEQYFGPGTRLTVT.

The rearrangement joins TRBV19 to TRBJ2-5; 11 bases fit TRBD2. The germline CDR1 and CDR2 sequences are LNHDA and SQIVND (reference sequence). V shed 5 bases and J 2 bases; nucleotides not matched to a gene: 7. The CDR3 loop spans 16 amino acids. In DNA, the CDR3 is TGTGCCAGTAGTCCCGGGACTAGCGGCTATCAAGAGACCCAGTACTTC. Translated: CASSPGTSGYQETQYF.

The chain combines TRBV11-1 with TRBJ2-1; the match to TRBD2 covers 7 bases. Germline CDR1 is SGHAT and CDR2 is FQDESV (reference sequence). V was pared by 5 bases and J by 8 bases, with 12 bases of the junction left unmatched. The CDR3 contains 15 residues. Here the CDR3 reads CASSLRRTSHDEQFF. The DNA of the CDR3 is TGTGCCAGCAGCCTCCGAAGGACTAGTCACGATGAGCAGTTCTTC.

The CDR3 region is CASRPTSGGPDTQYF. CDR3 nucleotides: TGTGCCAGCAGACCTACTAGCGGGGGCCCAGATACGCAGTATTTT. The V call is TRBV6-4, the J call TRBJ2-3; 11 bases are a match to TRBD2. From germline, CDR1 is MRHNA and CDR2 SNTAGT. This CDR3 is built from 15 residues. J lost 4 bases, V lost 6 bases, and 6 bases had no gene match.

This chain connects TRBV7-3 to TRBJ1-2, with no clear D. Germline CDR1 SGHTA, CDR2 FQGTGA. V was cut by 5 bases and J by 6 bases, with 19 bases left in between. The CDR3 has 15 residues. CDR3 nucleotides: TGTGCCAGCAGCAAGGACCCACTGGTTACGGATGGCTACACCTTC. It specifies CASSKDPLVTDGYTF.

V usage is TRBV5-1 and J usage is TRBJ2-3; the match to TRBD2 covers 8 bases. V lost 3 bases and J lost 4; bases outside the gene matches: 10. CDR3 length: 16 amino acids. Germline V lookup: CDR1 SGHRS, CDR2 YFSETQ. Here the CDR3 reads CASSWGEAGVADTQYF. DNA of the CDR3: TGCGCCAGCAGCTGGGGGGAAGCGGGAGTCGCAGATACGCAGTATTTT.

The rearrangement links TRBV19 to TRBJ1-1; D possibly corresponds to TRBD1 (5 bases). Trimming left V 7 bases short and J 0 bases short, with 12 bases between. CDR3 size: 14 residues. Germline V gives CDR1 LNHDA, CDR2 SQIVND (reference sequence). CDR3 loop: CASIGRGMNTEAFF. The CDR3 DNA sequence: TGTGCCAGTATAGGGAGGGGAATGAACACTGAAGCTTTCTTT. The variable domain in full, with the rest retrieved from reference TRBV19 and TRBJ1-1, is DGGITQSPKYLFRKEGQNVTLSCEQNLNHDAMYWYRQDPGQGLRLIYYSQIVNDFQKGDIAEGYSVSREKKESFPLTVTSAQKNPTAFYLCASIGRGMNTEAFFGQGTRLTVV.

The chain uses TRBV19 and TRBJ2-7; a possible D gene is TRBD2 (6 bases). Germline loops: CDR1 LNHDA, CDR2 SQIVND (reference sequence). V lost 1 base, J lost 6 bases, and 13 bases lay in between. This CDR3 is built from 14 residues. CDR3 bases: TGTGCCAGTAGTATAGTCCAAACTAGCACCGAGCAGTACTTC. Its translation is CASSIVQTSTEQYF. The variable domain in full, with the rest retrieved from reference TRBV19 and TRBJ2-7, is DGGITQSPKYLFRKEGQNVTLSCEQNLNHDAMYWYRQDPGQGLRLIYYSQIVNDFQKGDIAEGYSVSREKKESFPLTVTSAQKNPTAFYLCASSIVQTSTEQYFGPGTRLTVT.

The chain combines TRBV7-9 with TRBJ2-1; 14 bases map to TRBD2. This CDR3 contains 15 residues. Germline CDR1 and CDR2: SEHNR and FQNEAQ (reference sequence). V lost 7 bases, J lost 10 bases, and 9 bases stayed unmatched. The CDR3 region has the DNA TGTGCCAGCACGACGGGACTAGCGGGGGAAGACGAGCAGTTCTTC. It yields the protein CASTTGLAGEDEQFF.

This chain links TRBV18 with TRBJ1-1, with 8 bases aligning to TRBD1. With 3 bases clipped from V and 12 bases from J, the junction kept 9 bases outside the gene matches. The germline V gene encodes CDR1 KGHSH and CDR2 LQKENI. This CDR3 has 13 amino acids. As DNA, the CDR3 is TGTGCCAGCTCACCCCGAAGACAGGGGTCGCCTTTCTTT. Translating it yields CASSPRRQGSPFF.